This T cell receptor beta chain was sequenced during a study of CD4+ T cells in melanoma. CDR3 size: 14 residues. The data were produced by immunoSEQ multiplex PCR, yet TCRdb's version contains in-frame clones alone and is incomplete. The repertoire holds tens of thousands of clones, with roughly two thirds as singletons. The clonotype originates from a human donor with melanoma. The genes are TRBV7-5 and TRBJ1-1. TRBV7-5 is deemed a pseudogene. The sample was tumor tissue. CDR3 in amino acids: CASSLGLWNTEAFF. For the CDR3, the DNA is TGTGCCAGCAGCTTGGGACTCTGGAACACTGAAGCTTTCTTT.